The T cell receptor (beta chain) described here comes from a study of cytomegalovirus exposure and HLA in healthy donors. Study-wide findings and caveats: Most TCR sequences were uncommon, yet certain public TCRs appeared in many donors.

A note on this clone: Antigen unknown.

Produced via immunoSEQ multiplex PCR; TCRdb's table is partial and in-frame only. The table has about 110,000 clones, around nine tenths seen once. V gave up 2 bases and J gave up 4 bases; unmatched junction bases: 4. The CDR3 length is 14 residues. The germline CDR1 and CDR2 sequences are SQVTM and ANQGSEA. The chain uses TRBV29-1 and TRBJ2-1; 8 bases are shared with TRBD2. The sequencing sample was made of PBMCs. This receptor was taken from a woman younger than 35 in good health and CMV-seronegative. CDR3 protein: CSVESAGAYNEQFF. For the CDR3, the DNA is TGCAGCGTTGAATCAGCGGGGGCTTACAATGAGCAGTTCTTC.